The 18 T cell receptor beta chains presented below share a single source sample, sequenced in a study of blood T cell repertoires in COVID-19. Assay: immunoSEQ multiplex PCR; the TCRdb copy retains only in-frame clones and omits some. Of 75,000 to 100,000 clones in the sample, around 88% were seen once. The sequencing input was peripheral blood. The receptor source for this set is a man aged 60-69 years with acute or convalescent COVID-19.

The chain uses TRBV7-3 and TRBJ2-7; 8 nucleotides match TRBD2. The V segment lost 5 bases and the J segment 1 base; nucleotides outside the gene matches: 16. Germline V gene data show CDR1 as SGHTA and CDR2 as FQGTGA. The CDR3 consists of 18 residues. The CDR3 protein is CASSPTPRGGPGSYEQYF. The CDR3 DNA follows: TGTGCCAGCAGCCCAACCCCTCGGGGGGGGCCAGGATCCTACGAGCAGTACTTC.

On this clone itself: A read error may produce the germline difference seen at one junction end. The gene calls are TRBV18 and TRBJ2-5, with D maybe TRBD1 (6 bases). The CDR3 has 15 residues. Germline-derived CDR1 and CDR2 are KGHSH and LQKENI. CDR3 nucleotide sequence: TGTGCCAGTTCACCGAACAGGGTTAATCAAGAGACCCAGTACTTC. This gives the protein CASSPNRVNQETQYF.

This rearrangement joins TRBV19 to TRBJ2-7; 9 bases align to TRBD1. Trimming took 3 bases from V and 5 from J; bases not matched to a gene: 2. Germline CDR1 reads LNHDA; CDR2 reads SQIVND (reference sequence). The length of the CDR3 is 13 residues. CDR3 amino acids: CASSMRTGDEQYF. In DNA, the CDR3 is TGTGCCAGTAGTATGAGGACAGGGGACGAGCAGTACTTC.

V usage is TRBV6-6 and J usage is TRBJ1-5; 8 bases map to TRBD1. V trimming: 7 bases; J trimming: 3 bases; junction bases outside the gene matches: 11. Per germline, CDR1 MNHNY and CDR2 SVGAGI (reference sequence). The CDR3 sequence is 16 residues long. The DNA of the CDR3 is TGTGCCAGCACTCTAAGGACAGGGACAATCAATCAGCCCCAGCATTTT. Translated, it gives CASTLRTGTINQPQHF.

This clone was counted a single time. The genes are TRBV20-1 and TRBJ1-4; 7 nucleotides agree with TRBD1. The CDR3 covers 11 residues. Germline values: CDR1 DFQATT, CDR2 SNEGSKA (reference sequence). V lost 5 bases, J lost 10 bases, and 4 bases stayed unmatched. CDR3 sequence reads: CSARTGTKLFF. The CDR3 nucleotides read TGCAGTGCTCGGACAGGCACAAAACTGTTTTTT.

This chain joins TRBV6-2 or TRBV6-3 and TRBJ1-5; 9 nucleotides agree with TRBD1. V dropped 2 bases and J dropped 7; count of bases not matched to a gene: 9. From germline, CDR1 is MNHEY and CDR2 SVGEGT. This CDR3 contains 16 residues. The CDR3 DNA reads TGTGCCAGCAGTTACCCTACAGGGGGCCGGAGCCAGCCCCAGCATTTT. Its translation: CASSYPTGGRSQPQHF.

This clone has just one count. The CDR3 sequence: CASQGTNNYGYTF. Here the CDR3 DNA reads TGCGCCAGCCAGGGGACGAATAACTATGGCTACACCTTC. The V and J genes are TRBV5-1 and TRBJ1-2, with D perhaps matching TRBD1 (6 bases). Germline values: CDR1 SGHRS, CDR2 YFSETQ. Trimming stripped 7 bases from V and 1 base from J, with 11 bases between. This CDR3 spans 13 amino acids.

The rearrangement links TRBV6-2 or TRBV6-3 to TRBJ2-1; 8 bases line up with TRBD2. Germline-derived CDR1 and CDR2 are MNHEY and SVGEGT. V gave up 0 bases and J gave up 1 base; unmatched junction bases: 8. The CDR3 is 18 amino acids. The CDR3 DNA reads as TGTGCCAGCAGTTACTCGATAGGTAGCGGGGAATCCTACAATGAGCAGTTCTTC. Translating gives CASSYSIGSGESYNEQFF.

V and J are TRBV3-1 (or the pseudogene TRBV3-2) and TRBJ2-7, with TRBD2 identical over 7 bases. After removal of 0 bases from V and 4 bases from J, the junction contained 6 bases not matched to a gene. The CDR3 consists of 15 residues. Germline CDR1 and CDR2: LGHDT and YNNKEL (reference sequence). The CDR3 here is CASSQDTSEPYEQYF. The CDR3 coding sequence is TGTGCCAGCAGCCAAGACACTAGCGAACCTTACGAGCAGTACTTC.

The V and J genes are TRBV18 and TRBJ1-6; D gene ambiguous. The length of the CDR3 is 14 residues. Looked up from germline, CDR1 is KGHSH and CDR2 is LQKENI. V was trimmed by 6 bases and J by 7 bases, leaving 13 bases between them. CDR3 sequence reads: CASSPSFENSPLHF. The CDR3 region has the DNA TGTGCCAGCTCCCCCTCTTTTGAGAATTCACCCCTCCACTTT.

The CDR3 DNA reads as TGTGCCAGCAGCTCCGACAGGCTTGACACCGGGGAGCTGTTTTTT. Its protein is CASSSDRLDTGELFF. The V call is TRBV7-8, the J call TRBJ2-2, with a possible D match to TRBD1 (6 bases). Germline V lookup: CDR1 SGHVS, CDR2 FQNEAQ. Trimming took 4 bases from V and 3 from J, leaving 12 bases between them. The length of the CDR3 is 15 residues.

The chain joins TRBV15 to TRBJ1-5, with D possibly being TRBD1 (5 bases). The ends were cut back, 0 bases at V and 0 bases at J, with 9 bases in the middle. The CDR3 is made up of 16 amino acids. CDR1 LNHNV and CDR2 YYDKDF come from the germline V gene (reference sequence). The CDR3 nucleotides are TGTGCCACCAGCAGAGATTCAGGGAATAGCAATCAGCCCCAGCATTTT. Its translation: CATSRDSGNSNQPQHF.

V gene TRBV3-1 (or the pseudogene TRBV3-2) combines with J gene TRBJ2-1; 8 positions match TRBD2. This CDR3 spans 17 amino acids. Trimming at V came to 3 bases and at J to 0 bases, leaving 7 bases not matched to a gene. CDR1 LGHDT and CDR2 YNNKEL come from the germline V gene (reference sequence). In DNA, the CDR3 is TGTGCCAGCAGCCACGCGGGGGGAAAGAGCTCCTACAATGAGCAGTTCTTC. It yields the protein CASSHAGGKSSYNEQFF.

The V gene is TRBV9, the J gene TRBJ1-4; D is possibly TRBD1 (6 bases). CDR1 SGDLS and CDR2 YYNGEE come from the germline V gene. This CDR3 has 16 residues. V was trimmed by 4 bases and J by 8 bases, leaving 21 bases between them. This CDR3 is CASSLDGGRVGEKLFF. CDR3 coding DNA: TGTGCCAGCAGCCTGGATGGGGGCAGGGTTGGGGAAAAACTGTTTTTT.

J is TRBJ2-3 and V is TRBV7-8, with a possible D match to TRBD1 (6 bases). CDR1 is SGHVS, CDR2 FQNEAQ, per germline. The CDR3 is 13 residues long. V lost 3 bases and J lost 3, with 7 bases in between. CDR3 sequence reads: CASSLDRTDTQYF. The CDR3 DNA follows: TGTGCCAGCAGCTTGGACAGAACAGATACGCAGTATTTT.

J is TRBJ2-3 and V is TRBV3-1 (or the pseudogene TRBV3-2); TRBD2 matches at 10 bases. Germline V gives CDR1 LGHDT, CDR2 YNNKEL (reference sequence). This CDR3 contains 16 residues. The V and J ends lost 1 base and 1 base, in that order; junction bases with no gene match: 2. For the CDR3, the DNA is TGTGCCAGCAGCCAAGGAGCGGGGGGGCGCACAGATACGCAGTATTTT. Translating gives CASSQGAGGRTDTQYF.

The chain carries TRBV10-3 and TRBJ2-7; D may be TRBD1 (6 bases). The CDR3 totals 13 residues. V shed 7 bases and J shed 3 bases, with 13 bases lying between them. Germline-derived CDR1 and CDR2 are ENHRY and SYGVKD. The CDR3 sequence: CAIKHRANYEQYF. As DNA, the CDR3 is TGTGCCATCAAGCACAGGGCGAACTACGAGCAGTACTTC.

The chain links TRBV6-6 to TRBJ2-4; D is perhaps TRBD1 (6 bases). The V end was cut by 6 bases, the J end by 1 base, with 13 bases between. CDR3 length equals 15 residues. CDR1 and CDR2 from the germline V gene are MNHNY and SVGAGI (reference sequence). The CDR3 loop is CASRRTVLAKNIQYF. In nucleotides, the CDR3 is TGTGCCAGCAGGCGGACAGTGCTGGCCAAAAACATTCAGTACTTC.